A selection of T cell receptor beta chains follows, all from one sample in a study of cytomegalovirus exposure and HLA in healthy donors. Using immunoSEQ multiplex PCR, the repertoire was profiled, and TCRdb retains in-frame clones only, with some absent. The data show some 140,000 clones, less than 90% seen once. Source material: PBMCs. The source of these receptors is a man between 18 and 29 years old in good health and CMV-seropositive. CDR3s include the opening cysteine and the closing phenylalanine or tryptophan. The D gene is left open where the match is weak. Rows may omit the clone size; those that give it use once, few, many or a size class.

V: TRBV7-2; length: 17; D: TRBD1; size: -; J: TRBJ1-6; DNA: TGTGCCAGCAGCTTAATTGGGGGACAGAGAAAGAATTCACCCCTCCACTTT; CDR3: CASSLIGGQRKNSPLHF
V: TRBV7-9; length: 14; D: TRBD1; size: -; J: TRBJ2-7; DNA: TGTGCCAGCAGCTTAGGGGGGACAGGGATCGAGCAGTACTTC; CDR3: CASSLGGTGIEQYF
V: TRBV7-9; length: 15; D: TRBD2; size: -; J: TRBJ2-7; DNA: TGTGCCAGCAGCTTATCTGAGCGGGGGTTATTCGAGCAGTACTTC; CDR3: CASSLSERGLFEQYF
V: TRBV9; length: 13; D: -; size: few; J: TRBJ2-5; DNA: TGTGCCAGCAGCGCAGATGGGAGGGAGACCCAGTACTTC; CDR3: CASSADGRETQYF
V: TRBV7-8; length: 14; D: -; size: -; J: TRBJ2-3; DNA: TGTGCCAGCAGCCCTTACGGGGAGAGGGATACGCAGTATTTT; CDR3: CASSPYGERDTQYF
V: TRBV9; length: 13; D: TRBD1; size: -; J: TRBJ1-1; DNA: TGTGCCAGCAGCGTAGGGACAGGGTATGAAGCTTTCTTT; CDR3: CASSVGTGYEAFF
V: TRBV27; length: 14; D: -; size: -; J: TRBJ1-2; DNA: TGTGCCAGCAGTTTCCCAGGGGTTAACTATGGCTACACCTTC; CDR3: CASSFPGVNYGYTF
V: TRBV18; length: 14; D: -; size: -; J: TRBJ1-5; DNA: TGTGCCAGCTCACCAGGGAGCGGCAATCAGCCCCAGCATTTT; CDR3: CASSPGSGNQPQHF
V: TRBV15; length: 16; D: -; size: -; J: TRBJ1-3; DNA: TGTGCCACCAGCAGAGACGACAGGAACTCTGGAAACACCATATATTTT; CDR3: CATSRDDRNSGNTIYF
V: TRBV5-6; length: 14; D: TRBD1; size: few; J: TRBJ2-7; DNA: TGTGCCAGCAGCACCCGACAGGGGGCGGGGGAGCAGTACTTC; CDR3: CASSTRQGAGEQYF
V: TRBV6-5; length: 14; D: TRBD1; size: -; J: TRBJ1-1; DNA: TGTGCCAGCAGTCCTCAGGGGGCAATCACTGAAGCTTTCTTT; CDR3: CASSPQGAITEAFF
V: TRBV5-1; length: 11; D: -; size: -; J: TRBJ2-1; DNA: TGCGCCAGCAGCTTGTACAGGGAAGAGTTCTTC; CDR3: CASSLYREEFF
V: TRBV27; length: 12; D: -; size: few; J: TRBJ1-5; DNA: TGTGCCAGCAGTACGGGCAATCAGCCCCAGCATTTT; CDR3: CASSTGNQPQHF
V: TRBV6-5; length: 13; D: -; size: few; J: TRBJ2-5; DNA: TGTGCCAGCAGTTACTCCTCGCGGGGGACCCAGTACTTC; CDR3: CASSYSSRGTQYF
V: TRBV27; length: 15; D: TRBD2; size: -; J: TRBJ2-1; DNA: TGTGCCAGCAGTTTAGCGGGGGACTTTTTCAATGAGCAGTTCTTC; CDR3: CASSLAGDFFNEQFF
V: TRBV5-1; length: 17; D: -; size: -; J: TRBJ1-1; DNA: TGCGCCAGCAGTTCTGGGCGGGAGGGAGACATGAACACTGAAGCTTTCTTT; CDR3: CASSSGREGDMNTEAFF
V: TRBV4-1; length: 15; D: TRBD1; size: few; J: TRBJ1-6; DNA: TGCGCCAGCAGCCAGGGGGACAGATCGGGGTCACCCCTCCACTTT; CDR3: CASSQGDRSGSPLHF
V: TRBV10-3; length: 13; D: -; size: -; J: TRBJ2-7; DNA: TGTGCCATCGCAACGGGCGGGTCCTACGAGCAGTACTTC; CDR3: CAIATGGSYEQYF
V: TRBV19; length: 15; D: -; size: -; J: TRBJ2-5; DNA: TGTGCCAGTAGTATCGCGGGCGTAAGCCAAGAGACCCAGTACTTC; CDR3: CASSIAGVSQETQYF
V: TRBV30; length: 13; D: TRBD1; size: -; J: TRBJ2-3; DNA: TGTGCCTGGAGCCAGGGGGTTACAGATACGCAGTATTTT; CDR3: CAWSQGVTDTQYF
V: TRBV5-1; length: 14; D: -; size: -; J: TRBJ2-3; DNA: TGCGCCAGCAGCTTGGAGCAGGCGACAGATACGCAGTATTTT; CDR3: CASSLEQATDTQYF
V: TRBV7-2; length: 14; D: TRBD2; size: -; J: TRBJ2-5; DNA: TGTGCCAGCAGTCGTCTAGCGGAGAAAGAGACCCAGTACTTC; CDR3: CASSRLAEKETQYF
V: TRBV7-9; length: 17; D: -; size: once; J: TRBJ2-4; DNA: TGTGCCAGCAGCCTACTAGGGGGAGGGATAGCCAAAAACATTCAGTACTTC; CDR3: CASSLLGGGIAKNIQYF
V: TRBV6-5; length: 15; D: -; size: -; J: TRBJ2-4; DNA: TGTGCCAGCAGTTCCCCCGGGACTGTCAAAAACATTCAGTACTTC; CDR3: CASSSPGTVKNIQYF
V: TRBV7-8; length: 17; D: TRBD1; size: -; J: TRBJ2-7; DNA: TGTGCCAGCAGCTTAGCGCACAACAGGGGTGGGCCCTACGAGCAGTACTTC; CDR3: CASSLAHNRGGPYEQYF
V: TRBV19; length: 13; D: TRBD1; size: -; J: TRBJ2-7; DNA: TGTGCCAGTAGTATTGGACAGGGATCCGAGCAGTACTTC; CDR3: CASSIGQGSEQYF
V: TRBV19; length: 16; D: TRBD1; size: -; J: TRBJ2-7; DNA: TGTGCCAGTAGTACCACCGGGACAGGGGGCCCCTACGAGCAGTACTTC; CDR3: CASSTTGTGGPYEQYF
V: TRBV5-6; length: 17; D: TRBD1; size: -; J: TRBJ1-1; DNA: TGTGCCAGCAGCTTGGGGCCGACACACAGGGGAAGCACTGAAGCTTTCTTT; CDR3: CASSLGPTHRGSTEAFF
V: TRBV7-7; length: 14; D: TRBD1; size: -; J: TRBJ2-5; DNA: TGTGCCAGCAGCCCCCGGACAGGCCAAGAGACCCAGTACTTC; CDR3: CASSPRTGQETQYF
V: TRBV5-1; length: 16; D: TRBD1; size: -; J: TRBJ2-7; DNA: TGCGCCAGCAGCTTGACGCCCCAAGACAGGGGGCCCGAGCAGTACTTC; CDR3: CASSLTPQDRGPEQYF
V: TRBV30; length: 13; D: TRBD1; size: -; J: TRBJ2-2; DNA: TGTGCCTGGACACAACAGGGGTTCGGGGAGCTGTTTTTT; CDR3: CAWTQQGFGELFF
V: TRBV15; length: 18; D: -; size: -; J: TRBJ1-4; DNA: TGTGCCACCAGCAGAGATTTAGCCCCTGGACAGCTTAATGAAAAACTGTTTTTT; CDR3: CATSRDLAPGQLNEKLFF
V: TRBV6-5; length: 13; D: TRBD1; size: -; J: TRBJ2-7; DNA: TGTGCCAGTAGGACAGGGGCATCCTACGAGCAGTACTTC; CDR3: CASRTGASYEQYF
V: TRBV7-9; length: 19; D: TRBD2; size: -; J: TRBJ2-5; DNA: TGTGCCAGCAGCCGATTCGGGGGTCTAGCGGGAGAGAGGCAAGAGACCCAGTACTTC; CDR3: CASSRFGGLAGERQETQYF
V: TRBV29-1; length: 13; D: TRBD1; size: -; J: TRBJ2-5; DNA: TGCAGCGTTGAGAGGGACAGTTTTGGGACCCAGTACTTC; CDR3: CSVERDSFGTQYF
V: TRBV27; length: 11; D: -; size: few; J: TRBJ1-2; DNA: TGTGCCAGCAGCAGGGGCCATGGCTACACCTTC; CDR3: CASSRGHGYTF
V: TRBV4-1; length: 14; D: -; size: -; J: TRBJ1-5; DNA: TGCGCCAGCAGCCAAGGCCCGGGCAATCAGCCCCAGCATTTT; CDR3: CASSQGPGNQPQHF
V: TRBV10-3; length: 14; D: -; size: -; J: TRBJ2-1; DNA: TGTGCCATCAGTGGCGCTAGCTCCTACAATGAGCAGTTCTTC; CDR3: CAISGASSYNEQFF
V: TRBV13; length: 13; D: -; size: -; J: TRBJ2-3; DNA: TGTGCCAGCAGTTCCTCGCCAGACTTGTGGCAGTATTTT; CDR3: CASSSSPDLWQYF
V: TRBV6-5; length: 13; D: -; size: -; J: TRBJ1-3; DNA: TGTGCCAGCAGTAAAGGGGCTGGAAACACCATATATTTT; CDR3: CASSKGAGNTIYF
V: TRBV19; length: 15; D: -; size: -; J: TRBJ2-5; DNA: TGTGCCAGTAGTCCGATAACCGCAGGGGAAGAGACCCAGTACTTC; CDR3: CASSPITAGEETQYF
V: TRBV5-6; length: 13; D: TRBD1; size: -; J: TRBJ2-5; DNA: TGTGCCAGCAGCTGGGACAGGGACAAGACCCAGTACTTC; CDR3: CASSWDRDKTQYF
V: TRBV7-2; length: 15; D: TRBD1; size: -; J: TRBJ1-1; DNA: TGTGCCAGCAGCGCAGGGGGCACCATGAACACTGAAGCTTTCTTT; CDR3: CASSAGGTMNTEAFF
V: TRBV27; length: 15; D: -; size: once; J: TRBJ1-5; DNA: TGTGCCAGCAGTTTACGAGAGGCCCACGGTCAGCCCCAGCATTTT; CDR3: CASSLREAHGQPQHF
V: TRBV5-1; length: 14; D: TRBD2; size: -; J: TRBJ2-3; DNA: TGCGCCAGCAGAAGTGGCGGGAGCGCAGATACGCAGTATTTT; CDR3: CASRSGGSADTQYF
V: TRBV5-6; length: 17; D: -; size: -; J: TRBJ2-1; DNA: TGTGCCAGCAGCCTCCCTTACGCGGCTAGCCCACACAATGAGCAGTTCTTC; CDR3: CASSLPYAASPHNEQFF
V: TRBV4-3; length: 17; D: TRBD2; size: -; J: TRBJ2-7; DNA: TGCGCCAGCAGCCAAGTTAAAGGGACTAGCGGGGCCTACGAGCAGTACTTC; CDR3: CASSQVKGTSGAYEQYF
V: TRBV7-2; length: 14; D: TRBD1; size: -; J: TRBJ2-7; DNA: TGTGCCAGCAGCCGGACAGGGAGCTCCTACGAGCAGTACTTC; CDR3: CASSRTGSSYEQYF
V: TRBV13; length: 16; D: TRBD2; size: once; J: TRBJ2-5; DNA: TGTGCCAGCAGCTTATTATACGGGGGGGCCGTCGAGACCCAGTACTTC; CDR3: CASSLLYGGAVETQYF